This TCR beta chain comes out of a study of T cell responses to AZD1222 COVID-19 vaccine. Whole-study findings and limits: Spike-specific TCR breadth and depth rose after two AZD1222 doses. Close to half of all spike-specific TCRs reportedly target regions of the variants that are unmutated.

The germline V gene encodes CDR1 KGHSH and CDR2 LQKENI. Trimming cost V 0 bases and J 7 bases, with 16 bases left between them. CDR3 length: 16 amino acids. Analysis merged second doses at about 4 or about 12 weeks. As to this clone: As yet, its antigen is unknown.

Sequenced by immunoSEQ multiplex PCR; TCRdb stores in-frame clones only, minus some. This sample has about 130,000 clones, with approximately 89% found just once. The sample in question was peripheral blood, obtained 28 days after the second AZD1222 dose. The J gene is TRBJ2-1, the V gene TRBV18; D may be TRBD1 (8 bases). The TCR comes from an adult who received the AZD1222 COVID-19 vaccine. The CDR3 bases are TGTGCCAGCTCACCACCGTCCTTACAGGGGGGGAATGAGCAGTTCTTC. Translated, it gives CASSPPSLQGGNEQFF. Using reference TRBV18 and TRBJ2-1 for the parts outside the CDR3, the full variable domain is NAGVMQNPRHLVRRRGQEARLRCSPMKGHSHVYWYRQLPEEGLKFMVYLQKENIIDESGMPKERFSAEFPKEGPSILRIQQVVRGDSAAYFCASSPPSLQGGNEQFFGPGTRLTVL.